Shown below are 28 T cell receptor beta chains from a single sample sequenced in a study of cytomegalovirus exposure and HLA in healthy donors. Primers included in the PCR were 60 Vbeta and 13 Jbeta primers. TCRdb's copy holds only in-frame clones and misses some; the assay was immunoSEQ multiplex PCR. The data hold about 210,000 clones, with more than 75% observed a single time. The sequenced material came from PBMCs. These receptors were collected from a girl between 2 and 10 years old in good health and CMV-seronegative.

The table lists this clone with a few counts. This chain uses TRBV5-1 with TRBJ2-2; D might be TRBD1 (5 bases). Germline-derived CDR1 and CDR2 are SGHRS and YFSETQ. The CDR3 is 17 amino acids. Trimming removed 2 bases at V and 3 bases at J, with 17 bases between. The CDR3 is CASSFRTGVAYTGELFF. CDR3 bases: TGCGCCAGCAGCTTTCGCACAGGAGTGGCCTACACCGGGGAGCTGTTTTTT.

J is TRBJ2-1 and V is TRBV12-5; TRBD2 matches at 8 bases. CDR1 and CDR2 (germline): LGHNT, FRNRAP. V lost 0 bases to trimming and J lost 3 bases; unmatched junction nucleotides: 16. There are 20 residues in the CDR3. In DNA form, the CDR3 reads TGTGCTAGTGGTTTGGTAAATTTGGCCCTAACTAGCGGATACTACAATGAGCAGTTCTTC. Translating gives CASGLVNLALTSGYYNEQFF.

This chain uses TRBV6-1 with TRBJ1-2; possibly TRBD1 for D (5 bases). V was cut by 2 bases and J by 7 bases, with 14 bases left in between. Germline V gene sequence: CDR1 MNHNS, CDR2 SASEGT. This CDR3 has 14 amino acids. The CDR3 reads CASSEMGGLRGYTF. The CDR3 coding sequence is TGTGCCAGCAGTGAAATGGGGGGACTGCGTGGCTACACCTTC.

The chain's CDR3 is CASILNRRGDTQYF. For the CDR3, the DNA is TGTGCCAGCATTCTGAACCGACGGGGAGATACGCAGTATTTT. V and J are TRBV2 and TRBJ2-3; possibly TRBD2 for D (5 bases). The CDR3 runs to 14 residues. V gave up 7 bases and J gave up 5 bases, with 16 bases separating them. Germline lookup yields CDR1 SNHLY and CDR2 FYNNEI.

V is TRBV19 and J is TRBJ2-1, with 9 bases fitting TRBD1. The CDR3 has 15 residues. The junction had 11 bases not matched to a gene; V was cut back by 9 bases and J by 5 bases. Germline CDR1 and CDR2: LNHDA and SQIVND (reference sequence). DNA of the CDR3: TGTGCCAGCGGAGTACAGGGGGCGTACGACAATGAGCAGTTCTTC. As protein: CASGVQGAYDNEQFF.

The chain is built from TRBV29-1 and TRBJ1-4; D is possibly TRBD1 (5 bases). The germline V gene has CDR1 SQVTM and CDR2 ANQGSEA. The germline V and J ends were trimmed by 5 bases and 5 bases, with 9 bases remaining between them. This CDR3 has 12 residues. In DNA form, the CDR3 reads TGCAGCGTTCGTTGGGGCAATGAAAAACTGTTTTTT. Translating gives CSVRWGNEKLFF.

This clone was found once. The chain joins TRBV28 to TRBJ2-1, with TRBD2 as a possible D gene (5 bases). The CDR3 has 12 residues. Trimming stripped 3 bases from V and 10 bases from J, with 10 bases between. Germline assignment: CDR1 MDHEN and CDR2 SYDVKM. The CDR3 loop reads CASSFGLGEQFF. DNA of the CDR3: TGTGCCAGCAGTTTTGGACTGGGGGAGCAGTTCTTC.

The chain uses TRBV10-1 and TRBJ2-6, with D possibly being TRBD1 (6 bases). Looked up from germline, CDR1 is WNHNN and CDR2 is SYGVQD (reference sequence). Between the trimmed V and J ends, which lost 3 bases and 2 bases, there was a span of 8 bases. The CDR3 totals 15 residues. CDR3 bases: TGCGCCAGCAGTGAAGGGGGAGCTGGGGCCAACGTCCTGACTTTC. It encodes CASSEGGAGANVLTF.

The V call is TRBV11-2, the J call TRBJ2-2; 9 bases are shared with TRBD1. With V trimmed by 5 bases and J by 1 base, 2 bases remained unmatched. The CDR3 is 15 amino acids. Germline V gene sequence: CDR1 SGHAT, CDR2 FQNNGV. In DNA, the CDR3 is TGTGCCAGCAGCCAGGACAGGGGGAACACCGGGGAGCTGTTTTTT. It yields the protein CASSQDRGNTGELFF.

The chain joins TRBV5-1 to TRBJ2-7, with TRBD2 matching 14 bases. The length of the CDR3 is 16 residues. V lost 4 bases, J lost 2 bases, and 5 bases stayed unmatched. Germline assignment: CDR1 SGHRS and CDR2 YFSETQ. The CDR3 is CASSVGLAGGTYEQYF. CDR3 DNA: TGCGCCAGCAGCGTAGGACTAGCGGGAGGTACCTACGAGCAGTACTTC.

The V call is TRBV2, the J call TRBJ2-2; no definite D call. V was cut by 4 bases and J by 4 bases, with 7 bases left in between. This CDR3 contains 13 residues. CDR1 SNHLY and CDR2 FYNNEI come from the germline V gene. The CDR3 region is CASSGYGTGELFF. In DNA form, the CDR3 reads TGTGCCAGCAGTGGGTACGGCACCGGGGAGCTGTTTTTT.

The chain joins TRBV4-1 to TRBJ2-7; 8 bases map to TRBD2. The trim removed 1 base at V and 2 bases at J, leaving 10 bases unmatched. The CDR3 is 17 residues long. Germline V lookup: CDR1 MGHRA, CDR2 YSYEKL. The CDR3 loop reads CASSQGRGALPPYEQYF. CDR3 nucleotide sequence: TGCGCCAGCAGCCAAGGGCGGGGGGCCCTCCCTCCCTACGAGCAGTACTTC.

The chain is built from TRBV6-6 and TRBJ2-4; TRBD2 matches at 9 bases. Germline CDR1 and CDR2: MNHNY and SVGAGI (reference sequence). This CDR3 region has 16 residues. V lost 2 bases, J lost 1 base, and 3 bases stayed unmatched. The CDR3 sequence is CASSYGSGGAKNIQYF. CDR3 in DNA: TGTGCCAGCAGTTACGGCAGCGGGGGGGCCAAAAACATTCAGTACTTC.

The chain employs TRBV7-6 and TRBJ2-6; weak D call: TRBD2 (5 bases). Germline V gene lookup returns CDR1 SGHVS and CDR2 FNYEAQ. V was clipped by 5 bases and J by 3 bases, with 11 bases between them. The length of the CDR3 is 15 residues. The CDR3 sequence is CASSDTRGGANVLTF. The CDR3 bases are TGTGCCAGCAGCGACACTAGAGGTGGGGCCAACGTCCTGACTTTC.

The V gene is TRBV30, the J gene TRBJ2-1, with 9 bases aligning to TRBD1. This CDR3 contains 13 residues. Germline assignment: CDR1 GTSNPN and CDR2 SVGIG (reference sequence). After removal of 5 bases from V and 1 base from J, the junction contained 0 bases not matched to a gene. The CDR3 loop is CAWGQGSYNEQFF. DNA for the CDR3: TGTGCCTGGGGACAGGGGTCCTACAATGAGCAGTTCTTC.

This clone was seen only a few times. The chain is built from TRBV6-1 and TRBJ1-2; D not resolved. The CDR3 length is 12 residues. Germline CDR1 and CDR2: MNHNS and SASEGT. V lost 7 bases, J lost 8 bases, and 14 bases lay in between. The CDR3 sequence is CASMEGGVGYTF. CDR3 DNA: TGTGCCAGCATGGAGGGTGGGGTGGGCTACACCTTC.

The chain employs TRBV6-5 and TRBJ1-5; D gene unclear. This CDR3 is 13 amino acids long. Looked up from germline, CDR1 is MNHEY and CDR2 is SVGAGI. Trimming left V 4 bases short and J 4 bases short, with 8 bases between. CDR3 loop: CASSLSLNQPQHF. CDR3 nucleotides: TGTGCCAGCAGTTTGAGCTTAAATCAGCCCCAGCATTTT.

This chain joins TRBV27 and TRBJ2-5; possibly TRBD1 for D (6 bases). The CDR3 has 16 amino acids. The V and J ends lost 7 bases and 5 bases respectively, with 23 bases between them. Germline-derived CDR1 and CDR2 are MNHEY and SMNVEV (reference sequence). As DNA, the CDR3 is TGTGCCAGCACCCGCCACCCGACAGGAGGAGTGGAGACCCAGTACTTC. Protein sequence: CASTRHPTGGVETQYF.

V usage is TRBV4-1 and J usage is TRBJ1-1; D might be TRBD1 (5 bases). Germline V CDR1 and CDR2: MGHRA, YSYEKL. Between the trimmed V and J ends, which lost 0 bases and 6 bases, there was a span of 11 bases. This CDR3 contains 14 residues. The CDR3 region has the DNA TGCGCCAGCAGCCAAGATCCGCGGGGGGCTGAAGCTTTCTTT. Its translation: CASSQDPRGAEAFF.

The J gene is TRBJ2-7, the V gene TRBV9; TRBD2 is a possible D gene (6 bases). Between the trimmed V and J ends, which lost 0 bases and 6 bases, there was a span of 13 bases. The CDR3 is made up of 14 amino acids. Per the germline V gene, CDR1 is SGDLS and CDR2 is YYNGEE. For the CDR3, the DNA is TGTGCCAGCAGCGTAGGGCAGACTAGGGGCGAGCAGTACTTC. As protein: CASSVGQTRGEQYF.

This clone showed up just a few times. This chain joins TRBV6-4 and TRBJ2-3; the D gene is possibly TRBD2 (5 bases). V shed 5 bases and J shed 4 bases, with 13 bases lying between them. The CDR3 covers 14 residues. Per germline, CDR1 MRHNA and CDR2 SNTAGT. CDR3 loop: CASSIFKGADTQYF. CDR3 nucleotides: TGTGCCAGCAGTATTTTTAAGGGAGCAGATACGCAGTATTTT.

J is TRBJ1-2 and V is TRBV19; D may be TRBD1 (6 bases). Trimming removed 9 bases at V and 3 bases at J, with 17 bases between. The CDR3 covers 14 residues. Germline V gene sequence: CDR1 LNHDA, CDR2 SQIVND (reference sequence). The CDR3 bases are TGTGCCAGCCATCCGTTTGCAGGGGACTATGGCTACACCTTC. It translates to CASHPFAGDYGYTF.

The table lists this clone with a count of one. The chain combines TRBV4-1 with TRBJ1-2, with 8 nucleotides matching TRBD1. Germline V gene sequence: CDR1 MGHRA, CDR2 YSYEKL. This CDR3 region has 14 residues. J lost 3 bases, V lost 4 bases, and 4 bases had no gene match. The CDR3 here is CASSPATGDYGYTF. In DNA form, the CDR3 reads TGCGCCAGCAGCCCCGCGACAGGGGACTATGGCTACACCTTC.

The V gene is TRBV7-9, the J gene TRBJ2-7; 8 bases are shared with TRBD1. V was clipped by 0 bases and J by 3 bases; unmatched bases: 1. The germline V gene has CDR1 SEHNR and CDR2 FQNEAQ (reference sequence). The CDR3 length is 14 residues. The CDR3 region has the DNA TGTGCCAGCAGCTTAGCGGGACAGGTCTACGAGCAGTACTTC. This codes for CASSLAGQVYEQYF.

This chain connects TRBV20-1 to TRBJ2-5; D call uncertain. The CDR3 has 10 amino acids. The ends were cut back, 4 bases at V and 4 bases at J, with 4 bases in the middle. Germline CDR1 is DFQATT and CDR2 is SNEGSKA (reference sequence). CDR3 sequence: CSAKLETQYF. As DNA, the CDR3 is TGCAGTGCTAAACTAGAGACCCAGTACTTC.

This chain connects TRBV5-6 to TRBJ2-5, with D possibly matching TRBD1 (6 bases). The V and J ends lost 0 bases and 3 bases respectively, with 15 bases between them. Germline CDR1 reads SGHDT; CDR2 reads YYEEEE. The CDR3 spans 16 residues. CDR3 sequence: CASSLVGGQLKETQYF. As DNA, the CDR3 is TGTGCCAGCAGCTTGGTGGGCGGACAGTTAAAAGAGACCCAGTACTTC.

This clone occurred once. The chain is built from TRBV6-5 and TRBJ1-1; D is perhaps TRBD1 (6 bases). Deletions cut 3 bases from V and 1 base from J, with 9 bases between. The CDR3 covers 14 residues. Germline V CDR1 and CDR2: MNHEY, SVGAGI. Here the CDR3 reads CASSYGGPNTEAFF. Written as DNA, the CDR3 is TGTGCCAGCAGTTATGGGGGCCCGAACACTGAAGCTTTCTTT.

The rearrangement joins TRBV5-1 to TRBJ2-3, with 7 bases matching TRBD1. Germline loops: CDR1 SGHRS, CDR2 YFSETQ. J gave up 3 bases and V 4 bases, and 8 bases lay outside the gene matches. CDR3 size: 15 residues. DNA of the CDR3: TGCGCCAGCAGCCTGACAGGGCCGGGAACAGATACGCAGTATTTT. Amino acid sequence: CASSLTGPGTDTQYF.